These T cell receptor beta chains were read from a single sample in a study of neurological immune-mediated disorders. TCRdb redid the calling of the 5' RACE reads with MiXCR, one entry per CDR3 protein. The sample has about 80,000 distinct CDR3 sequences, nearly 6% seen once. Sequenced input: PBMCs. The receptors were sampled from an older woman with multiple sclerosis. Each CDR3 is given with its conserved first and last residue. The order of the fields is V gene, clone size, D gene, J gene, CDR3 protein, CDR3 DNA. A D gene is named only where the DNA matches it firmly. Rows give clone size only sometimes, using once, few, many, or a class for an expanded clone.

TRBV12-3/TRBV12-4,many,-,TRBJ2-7,CASRGPEGPIF,TGTGCCAGCAGGGGGCCAGAAGGCCCGATTTTC
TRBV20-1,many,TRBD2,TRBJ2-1,CSAKGLPSSYNEQFF,TGCAGTGCTAAGGGACTACCGAGCTCCTACAATGAGCAGTTCTTC
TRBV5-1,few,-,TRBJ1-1,CASSPVKGYTEAFF,TGCGCCAGCAGCCCGGTGAAAGGGTACACTGAAGCTTTCTTT
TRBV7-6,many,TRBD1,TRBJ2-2,CASRGRDRSSGELFF,TGTGCCAGCAGAGGCCGGGACAGAAGTTCCGGGGAGCTGTTTTTT
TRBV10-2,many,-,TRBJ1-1,CASNRGSNTEAFF,TGCGCCAGCAATAGGGGCAGCAACACTGAAGCTTTCTTT
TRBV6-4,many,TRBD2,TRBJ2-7,CASRYLAGGSYEQYF,TGTGCCAGCAGATATCTAGCGGGGGGTTCCTACGAGCAGTACTTC
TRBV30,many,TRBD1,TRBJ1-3,CAWSVPDRGPGNTIYF,TGTGCCTGGAGTGTACCTGACAGGGGGCCTGGAAACACCATATATTTT
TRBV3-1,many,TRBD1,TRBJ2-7,CASSQTPGQGYEQYF,TGTGCCAGCAGCCAAACACCGGGACAGGGGTACGAGCAGTACTTC
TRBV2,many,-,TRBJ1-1,CASSELAAMNTEAFF,TGTGCCAGCAGTGAATTGGCAGCCATGAACACTGAAGCTTTCTTT
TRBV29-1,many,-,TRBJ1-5,CSVAKGPNQPQHF,TGCAGCGTCGCCAAGGGGCCAAATCAGCCCCAGCATTTT
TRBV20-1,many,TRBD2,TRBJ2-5,CSARATSGAAETQYF,TGCAGTGCTAGAGCAACTAGCGGGGCGGCAGAGACCCAGTACTTC
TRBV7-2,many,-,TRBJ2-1,CASSLARAGASYNEQFF,TGTGCCAGCAGCTTAGCGCGTGCGGGGGCCTCCTACAATGAGCAGTTCTTC
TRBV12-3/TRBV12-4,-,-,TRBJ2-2,CASKAQTNTGELFF,TGTGCCAGCAAAGCACAGACGAACACCGGGGAGCTGTTTTTT
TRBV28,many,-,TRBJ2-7,CASSFKPFEQYF,TGTGCCAGCAGTTTTAAACCATTCGAGCAGTACTTC
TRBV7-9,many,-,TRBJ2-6,CASSLLTGPGANVLTF,TGTGCCAGCAGCCTCCTGACAGGACCTGGGGCCAACGTCCTGACTTTC
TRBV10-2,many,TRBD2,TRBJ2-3,CASSGTSLKATDTQYF,TGCGCCAGCAGTGGGACTAGTTTGAAGGCCACAGATACGCAGTATTTT
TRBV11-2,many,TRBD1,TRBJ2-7,CASSLGAGTGGHEQYF,TGTGCCAGCAGCTTAGGGGCCGGGACAGGAGGCCACGAGCAGTACTTC
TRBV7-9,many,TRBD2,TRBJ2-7,CASSPGSGGEYEQYF,TGTGCCAGCAGCCCTGGGTCGGGGGGGGAGTACGAGCAGTACTTC
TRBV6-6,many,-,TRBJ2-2,CASSKETGNTGELFF,TGTGCCAGCAGTAAAGAGACAGGGAACACCGGGGAGCTGTTTTTT
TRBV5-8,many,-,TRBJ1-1,CASSLVGRAGTEAFF,TGTGCCAGCAGCTTGGTAGGGAGGGCGGGCACTGAAGCTTTCTTT
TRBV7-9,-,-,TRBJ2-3,CASSLDVVGSSTDTQYF,TGTGCCAGCAGCTTAGACGTGGTGGGGTCTAGCACAGATACGCAGTATTTT
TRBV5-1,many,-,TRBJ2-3,CASSLDPRTDTQYF,TGCGCCAGCAGCTTGGATCCCCGCACAGATACGCAGTATTTT
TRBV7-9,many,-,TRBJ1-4,CASSDQVSEKLFF,TGTGCCAGCAGCGATCAGGTTTCCGAAAAACTGTTTTTT
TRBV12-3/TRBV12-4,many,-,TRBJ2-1,CASSFFLGGVGSGSYNEQFF,TGTGCCAGCAGTTTCTTCTTGGGGGGCGTGGGGTCGGGCTCCTACAATGAGCAGTTCTTC
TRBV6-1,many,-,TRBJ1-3,CASSEADSGNTIYF,TGTGCCAGCAGTGAAGCGGACTCAGGAAACACCATATATTTT
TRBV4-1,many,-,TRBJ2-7,CASSQDFGEQYF,TGCGCCAGCAGCCAAGATTTTGGGGAGCAGTACTTC
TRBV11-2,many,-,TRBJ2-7,CASSLDNRRGGAYEQYF,TGTGCCAGCAGCTTAGATAACCGGCGAGGCGGGGCCTACGAGCAGTACTTC
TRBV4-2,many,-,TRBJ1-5,CASSQDRQVYSNQPQHF,TGTGCCAGCAGCCAAGATCGGCAGGTTTATAGCAATCAGCCCCAGCATTTT
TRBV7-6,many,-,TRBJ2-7,CASSLPLDGSSYEQYF,TGTGCCAGCAGCTTACCCTTAGACGGGAGCTCCTACGAGCAGTACTTC
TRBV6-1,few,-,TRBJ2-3,CASSEGSTDTQYF,TGTGCCAGCAGCGAGGGGAGCACAGATACGCAGTATTTT
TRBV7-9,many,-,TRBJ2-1,CASSLVGRGQFF,TGTGCCAGCAGCTTAGTGGGCAGGGGGCAGTTCTTC
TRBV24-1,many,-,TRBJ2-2,CATSDNSGTNTGELFF,TGTGCCACCAGTGATAATTCGGGGACGAACACCGGGGAGCTGTTTTTT
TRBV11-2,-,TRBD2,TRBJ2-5,CASSSGTSGGALVETQYF,TGTGCCAGCAGCTCAGGGACTAGCGGGGGGGCTTTGGTGGAGACCCAGTACTTC
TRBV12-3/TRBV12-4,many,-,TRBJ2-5,CASQGYQETQYF,TGTGCCAGCCAGGGGTATCAAGAGACCCAGTACTTC
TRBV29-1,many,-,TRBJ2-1,CSVDLGRNANEQFF,TGCAGCGTTGATCTGGGACGGAACGCCAATGAGCAGTTCTTC
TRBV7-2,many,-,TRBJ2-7,CASGDNYEQYF,TGTGCCAGCGGGGACAACTACGAGCAGTACTTC
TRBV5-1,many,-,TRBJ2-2,CASSLFRGRTNTGELFF,TGCGCCAGCAGCTTGTTCCGGGGGCGCACGAACACCGGGGAGCTGTTTTTT
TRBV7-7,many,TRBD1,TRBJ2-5,CASGGQGEFETQYF,TGTGCTAGCGGCGGACAGGGGGAGTTTGAGACCCAGTACTTC
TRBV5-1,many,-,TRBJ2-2,CASSDGAGELFF,TGCGCCAGCAGTGATGGTGCCGGGGAGCTGTTTTTT
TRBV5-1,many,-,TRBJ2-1,CASSLVLGGNEQFF,TGCGCCAGCAGCTTGGTTTTGGGCGGCAATGAGCAGTTCTTC
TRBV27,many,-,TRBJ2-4,CASSAYRVDKNIQYF,TGTGCCAGCAGTGCCTACAGGGTTGACAAAAACATTCAGTACTTC
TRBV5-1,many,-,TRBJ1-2,CASSLSNYGYTF,TGCGCCAGCAGTTTGTCTAACTATGGCTACACCTTC
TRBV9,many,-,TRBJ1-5,CASSVGGTDQPQHF,TGTGCCAGCAGCGTAGGTGGTACCGATCAGCCCCAGCATTTT
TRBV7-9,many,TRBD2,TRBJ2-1,CASSTGTSGNEQFF,TGTGCCAGCAGCACCGGGACTAGCGGCAATGAGCAGTTCTTC
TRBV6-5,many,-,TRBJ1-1,CASSYRMFDRHTEAFF,TGTGCCAGCAGTTACAGGATGTTCGACAGACACACTGAAGCTTTCTTT